This record covers a single TCR beta chain. This sample was included in a study of CD8 T cells in ankylosing spondylitis. TCRdb fed the 5' RACE reads into MiXCR, producing one record per CDR3 protein. The sample has a few hundred thousand distinct CDR3 sequences; 11% are singletons. The TCR sequence derives from a female donor with ankylosing spondylitis or in good health (not recorded which). The sequencing sample was made of blood, either unsorted or a sorted T cell fraction (not recorded which).

CDR3: CSASREQRNQPQHF. The CDR3 DNA reads as TGCAGTGCTAGCCGTGAGCAGCGCAATCAGCCCCAGCATTTT. The chain links TRBV20-1 to TRBJ1-5; D gene unclear. Trimming took 3 bases from V and 2 from J, leaving 11 bases between them. The CDR3 is 14 residues long. Germline V lookup: CDR1 DFQATT, CDR2 SNEGSKA (reference sequence).